This passage covers 23 T cell receptor beta chains from one sample sequenced in a study of early T cells in non-severe SARS-CoV-2 infection. Each CDR3 protein gets one entry after TCRdb re-called the 5' RACE reads with MiXCR. This sample carries 37,000 or so distinct CDR3 sequences, 4.5% to 7% of them seen once, and the ten largest clones take about 26%. The sequencing sample was made of whole blood. The receptor source for this set is an adult who was a healthcare worker with PCR-confirmed SARS-CoV-2 infection or an uninfected control (not recorded which).

This chain connects TRBV18 to TRBJ2-7, with 8 bases fitting TRBD2. The junction had 15 bases not matched to a gene; V was cut back by 8 bases and J by 6 bases. The CDR3 length is 15 residues. In germline, CDR1 is KGHSH, CDR2 LQKENI. CDR3 protein: CASQKEGAGAVEQYF. The CDR3 bases are TGTGCCAGCCAAAAAGAGGGAGCGGGAGCCGTCGAGCAGTACTTC.

This clonotype came up many times. This sequence joins TRBV11-3 and TRBJ1-5, with D perhaps TRBD1 (5 bases). CDR1 SGHNT and CDR2 YENEEA come from the germline V gene. V was clipped by 5 bases and J by 6 bases, with 20 bases between them. This CDR3 has 16 amino acids. CDR3 in amino acids: CASSQKTDLDGQPQHF. CDR3 DNA: TGTGCCAGCAGCCAAAAGACAGATCTCGACGGTCAGCCCCAGCATTTT.

The chain has TRBV11-2 and TRBJ1-4; unclear D gene. The CDR3 spans 14 residues. CDR1 and CDR2 (germline): SGHAT, FQNNGV. V was cut by 1 base and J by 0 bases, with 3 bases left in between. The CDR3 sequence: CASSLVATNEKLFF. In nucleotides, the CDR3 is TGTGCCAGCAGCTTAGTTGCAACTAATGAAAAACTGTTTTTT.

This clonotype was counted only a few times. V gene TRBV7-2 combines with J gene TRBJ1-1, with unresolved D. The CDR3 is 15 residues long. Trimming removed 5 bases from V and 4 bases from J, with 17 bases in between. The germline V gene encodes CDR1 SGHTA and CDR2 FQGNSA. CDR3 in amino acids: CASSLLGVSGTEAFF. The CDR3 coding sequence is TGTGCCAGCAGCCTACTGGGAGTTTCGGGCACTGAAGCTTTCTTT.

This clonotype was picked up many times. This chain joins TRBV11-2 and TRBJ2-6; D call uncertain. Germline-derived CDR1 and CDR2 are SGHAT and FQNNGV. The length of the CDR3 is 16 residues. V lost 0 bases to trimming and J lost 0 bases, with 6 bases between them. CDR3 bases: TGTGCCAGCAGCTTAGATTTCCTCTCTGGGGCCAACGTCCTGACTTTC. The encoded protein is CASSLDFLSGANVLTF.

This clonotype was seen at least ten times. The chain carries TRBV6-5 and TRBJ2-5; D not resolved. V was pared by 2 bases and J by 1 base, with 8 bases between. Germline values: CDR1 MNHEY, CDR2 SVGAGI. The CDR3 totals 14 residues. CDR3 in DNA: TGTGCCAGCAGTTACGGTCGCCTCCAAGAGACCCAGTACTTC. Protein sequence: CASSYGRLQETQYF.

The sample holds a few counts of this clonotype. The chain employs TRBV5-1 and TRBJ2-5, with D tentatively TRBD1 (5 bases). The CDR3 extends over 13 amino acids. Germline CDR1 is SGHRS and CDR2 is YFSETQ. Trimming removed 2 bases at V and 3 bases at J, with 8 bases between. The CDR3 DNA is TGCGCCAGCAGCTTCCAGGGTGAAGAGACCCAGTACTTC. It translates to CASSFQGEETQYF. The full variable domain, with the rest looked up from reference TRBV5-1 and TRBJ2-5, is KAGVTQTPRYLIKTRGQQVTLSCSPISGHRSVSWYQQTPGQGLQFLFEYFSETQRNKGNFPGRFSGRQFSNSRSEMNVSTLELGDSALYLCASSFQGEETQYFGPGTRLLVL.

The chain combines TRBV5-1 with TRBJ2-7, with D unresolved. The CDR3 totals 14 residues. V gave up 0 bases and J gave up 3 bases, with 10 bases separating them. Germline CDR1 SGHRS, CDR2 YFSETQ. CDR3 loop: CASSLGGSLYEQYF. CDR3 coding DNA: TGCGCCAGCAGCTTGGGGGGTAGCCTCTACGAGCAGTACTTC.

The chain joins TRBV18 to TRBJ1-2, with 7 positions matching TRBD1. V was pared by 2 bases and J by 6 bases, with 9 bases of the junction left unmatched. The CDR3 has 15 residues. Germline CDR1 and CDR2: KGHSH and LQKENI. CDR3 sequence: CASSPRAQGEDGYTF. In DNA form, the CDR3 reads TGTGCCAGCTCACCAAGAGCGCAGGGGGAGGATGGCTACACCTTC.

This clonotype has a count of ten or more. The chain joins TRBV20-1 to TRBJ2-7; 8 bases line up with TRBD2. Germline V CDR1 and CDR2: DFQATT, SNEGSKA (reference sequence). J lost 3 bases, V lost 6 bases, and 4 bases had no gene match. This CDR3 is 12 amino acids long. The CDR3 sequence: CSADTSGYEQYF. In DNA form, the CDR3 reads TGCAGTGCCGATACTAGCGGCTACGAGCAGTACTTC.

The rearrangement links TRBV30 to TRBJ2-7; D gene unclear. The V end was cut by 2 bases, the J end by 2 bases, with 10 bases between. The CDR3 contains 13 residues. In germline, CDR1 is GTSNPN, CDR2 SVGIG (reference sequence). The CDR3 is CAWSTKSAYEQYF. The CDR3 DNA follows: TGTGCCTGGAGTACTAAGAGCGCCTACGAGCAGTACTTC.

This clonotype was seen many times. The gene calls are TRBV3-1 and TRBJ1-1, with D possibly TRBD1 on 6 matching bases. In germline, CDR1 is LGHDT, CDR2 YNNKEL (reference sequence). This CDR3 is built from 14 residues. V was cut by 3 bases and J by 4 bases, with 12 bases left in between. Here the CDR3 DNA reads TGTGCCAGCAGCCAGTCGGACAGTCTCACTGAAGCTTTCTTT. The encoded protein is CASSQSDSLTEAFF.

This clonotype was seen ten or more times. The V and J genes are TRBV12-5 and TRBJ2-3, with D unclear. Germline V lookup: CDR1 LGHNT, CDR2 FRNRAP. The CDR3 consists of 15 residues. V lost 6 bases to trimming and J lost 1 base, with 14 bases between them. The CDR3 bases are TGTGCTAGTGGCCGCTCTCTAGACGGCACAGATACGCAGTATTTT. Its translation: CASGRSLDGTDTQYF.

This clonotype has a count of ten or more. The chain recombines TRBV2 with TRBJ1-1; maybe TRBD1 (5 bases). V dropped 10 bases and J dropped 4 bases, with 22 bases sitting between them. Germline V CDR1 and CDR2: SNHLY, FYNNEI. The CDR3 loop spans 15 amino acids. In DNA, the CDR3 is TGTGCCACCCAGGGAAGGGAGGGCATTAGCACTGAAGCTTTCTTT. As protein: CATQGREGISTEAFF.

This clonotype was seen at least ten times. CDR3 region: CSAPAEENEKLFF. The DNA for the CDR3 is TGCAGTGCTCCCGCCGAAGAGAATGAAAAACTGTTTTTT. This chain connects TRBV20-1 to TRBJ1-4; D call uncertain. V gave up 5 bases and J gave up 5 bases, with 12 bases separating them. The CDR3 has 13 amino acids. Per germline, CDR1 DFQATT and CDR2 SNEGSKA (reference sequence).

This clonotype appeared many times. The genes are TRBV6-5 and TRBJ1-5, with D possibly matching TRBD1 (6 bases). There are 13 residues in the CDR3. The germline CDR1 and CDR2 sequences are MNHEY and SVGAGI. V lost 4 bases and J lost 3, with 7 bases in between. The CDR3 region is CASSWTVNQPQHF. CDR3 DNA: TGTGCCAGCAGTTGGACAGTCAATCAGCCCCAGCATTTT.

Ten or more counts support this clonotype. The chain carries TRBV6-2 or TRBV6-3 and TRBJ2-7; the match to TRBD1 covers 9 bases. CDR1 and CDR2 (germline): MNHEY, SVGEGT. V trimming: 7 bases; J trimming: 7 bases; junction bases outside the gene matches: 14. This CDR3 contains 15 residues. CDR3 amino acids: CASTDGDRDSLEQYF. The CDR3 DNA follows: TGTGCCAGCACCGACGGGGACAGGGATTCCTTGGAGCAGTACTTC.

This chain uses TRBV6-4 with TRBJ2-3; D ambiguous. CDR3 length: 13 amino acids. Per germline, CDR1 MRHNA and CDR2 SNTAGT. The V end lost 5 bases, the J end lost 3 bases, and 9 bases lay between the germline ends. DNA of the CDR3: TGTGCCAGCAGTCCGGGCAGGACAGATACGCAGTATTTT. Protein product: CASSPGRTDTQYF.

This clonotype is termed medium-sized. The chain uses TRBV29-1 and TRBJ1-2; no clear D gene. Per the germline V gene, CDR1 is SQVTM and CDR2 is ANQGSEA. The CDR3 loop spans 13 amino acids. V dropped 2 bases and J dropped 4 bases, with 11 bases sitting between them. The CDR3 sequence is CSVELGLGYGYTF. As DNA, the CDR3 is TGCAGCGTTGAACTGGGCTTAGGCTATGGCTACACCTTC.

This clonotype has ten or more counts. The rearrangement joins TRBV11-2 to TRBJ2-1; 7 nucleotides match TRBD2. V lost 5 bases and J lost 9; bases outside the gene matches: 10. CDR1 is SGHAT and CDR2 is FQNNGV in the germline V gene. This CDR3 is built from 14 residues. CDR3: CASSLGGPITEQFF. In DNA, the CDR3 is TGTGCCAGCAGCCTGGGAGGGCCGATCACTGAGCAGTTCTTC.

This clonotype was seen repeatedly, ten times or more. The chain combines TRBV5-1 with TRBJ2-1, with 8 nucleotides matching TRBD2. Trimming took 3 bases from V and 1 from J; bases not matched to a gene: 15. CDR1 is SGHRS, CDR2 YFSETQ, per germline. The CDR3 is 19 residues long. CDR3 DNA sequence: TGCGCCAGCAGCTCTACAAGCGGGAGCCTTATAGTTTCCTACAATGAGCAGTTCTTC. As protein: CASSSTSGSLIVSYNEQFF.

The V and J genes are TRBV7-9 and TRBJ1-1; tentative D call: TRBD1 (6 bases). The CDR3 sequence is 16 residues long. The ends were cut back, 1 base at V and 0 bases at J, with 12 bases in the middle. CDR1 and CDR2 (germline): SEHNR, FQNEAQ (reference sequence). CDR3 protein: CASSLGFGGLNTEAFF. CDR3 bases: TGTGCCAGCAGCTTAGGGTTTGGGGGCTTGAACACTGAAGCTTTCTTT.

This clonotype was seen repeatedly, ten times or more. V gene TRBV12-5 combines with J gene TRBJ2-7; D is unclear. CDR3 size: 12 residues. V lost 3 bases, J lost 4 bases, and 7 bases lay in between. CDR1 LGHNT and CDR2 FRNRAP come from the germline V gene. The CDR3 DNA reads as TGTGCTAGTGGTTTATCGGGTTACGAGCAGTACTTC. Amino acids: CASGLSGYEQYF.